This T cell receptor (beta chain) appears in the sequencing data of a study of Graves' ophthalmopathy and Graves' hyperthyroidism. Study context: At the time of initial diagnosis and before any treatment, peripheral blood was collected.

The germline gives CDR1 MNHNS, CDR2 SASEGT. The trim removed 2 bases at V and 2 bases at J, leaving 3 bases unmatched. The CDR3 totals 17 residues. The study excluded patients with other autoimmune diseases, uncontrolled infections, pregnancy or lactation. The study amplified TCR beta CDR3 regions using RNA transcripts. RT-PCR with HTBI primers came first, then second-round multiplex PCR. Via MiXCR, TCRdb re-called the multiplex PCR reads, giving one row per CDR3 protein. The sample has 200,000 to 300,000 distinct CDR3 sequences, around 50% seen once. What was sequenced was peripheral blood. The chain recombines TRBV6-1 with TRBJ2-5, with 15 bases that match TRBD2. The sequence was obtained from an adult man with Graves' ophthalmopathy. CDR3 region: CASSEQGLAGGQETQYF. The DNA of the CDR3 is TGTGCCAGCAGTGAACAGGGACTAGCGGGAGGACAAGAGACCCAGTACTTC.